This note documents a single T cell receptor beta chain sequence. What it binds is unknown. This may stem from a read error, because a much larger clone lies one nucleotide away. Additional DNA sequences in this sample encode the identical CDR3. This sample is part of a study of metastatic and nonmetastatic thyroid tumors. Study conclusions and caveats: For both blood and tumor, malignant thyroid tumors reportedly showed significantly higher TCR beta diversity than benign nodules did.

TCRdb re-analyzed the PCR reads through MiXCR. Altogether tens of thousands of clones are present, around 15% being singletons, with the ten largest covering about 9.4%. Patients were all untreated before their thyroid surgery. The receptor was isolated from a male donor with papillary thyroid cancer or a benign thyroid nodule (not recorded which). Some clones in this sample may be carry-over from other donors' samples. The sample comprised blood.

The CDR3 sequence is CSAREEGYEQYV. The CDR3 bases are TGCAGCGCTAGAGAAGAGGGATACGAGCAGTACGTC. This sequence joins TRBV20-1 and TRBJ2-7, with D maybe TRBD2 (5 bases). The germline gives CDR1 DFQATT, CDR2 SNEGSKA (reference sequence). This CDR3 region has 12 residues.